Included here is one T cell receptor beta chain sequence, with context. The antigen is unknown. MiXCR, applied by TCRdb to the RT-PCR reads, yields one record per CDR3 protein. Among around 850,000 distinct CDR3 sequences listed, less than 20% were seen once. The entry originates in a study of response to subunit inactivated influenza vaccine. The study's findings and limits: Authors suggested each seasonal flu vaccination may recruit only limited numbers of new T cells.

V lost 2 bases and J lost 4, with 11 bases in between. The CDR3 covers 14 residues. Looked up from germline, CDR1 is MRHNA and CDR2 is SNTAGT. This TCR came from a man in his fifties who received an inactivated influenza vaccine. The rearrangement links TRBV6-4 to TRBJ1-1; perhaps TRBD1 as D (6 bases). Specimen: PBMCs from blood, collected more than 4 days after vaccination. Here the CDR3 DNA reads TGTGCCAGCAGTGACACAGGGAAAGGCACTGAAGCTTTCTTT. This sequence encodes CASSDTGKGTEAFF.